The present entry profiles one TCR beta chain with its context. The data were obtained in a study of blood T cell repertoires in COVID-19. Study-level information: Sample material is recorded as cDNA or gDNA derived from T cells, B-cell-depleted T cells, or PBMCs.

TCRdb's copy holds only in-frame clones and misses some; the assay was immunoSEQ multiplex PCR. This table holds roughly 34,000 clones, roughly 88% found once. The CDR3 runs to 18 residues. The V end was cut by 4 bases, the J end by 5 bases, with 27 bases between. Germline CDR1 is SGDLS and CDR2 is YYNGEE. The origin of this receptor is a woman in her seventies with active COVID-19. This chain links TRBV9 with TRBJ1-2; a possible D gene is TRBD1 (5 bases). What was sequenced was peripheral blood. This chain's CDR3 is CASSPTLVGQGLSYGYTF. Written as DNA, the CDR3 is TGTGCCAGCAGCCCGACTTTAGTGGGCCAGGGCCTATCTTATGGCTACACCTTC.